A selection of T cell receptor beta chains follows, all from one sample in a study of Graves' ophthalmopathy and Graves' hyperthyroidism. TCRdb reprocessed the multiplex PCR reads with MiXCR, giving one entry per CDR3 protein. The sample holds about 380,000 distinct CDR3 sequences; 15% are singletons and the top ten take about 7%. The specimen was peripheral blood. All receptors derive from a woman under 30 with stable Graves' hyperthyroidism. CDR3s include the opening cysteine and the closing phenylalanine or tryptophan. The D gene is left open where the match is weak. Size tells how often a clone was seen (once, few, many) or the class of an expanded clone, and some rows leave it out.

CDR3aa	CDR3nt	v_gene	abundance	d_gene	j_gene
CASSPSGQGRVWENIQYF	TGTGCCAGCAGTCCCTCCGGACAGGGACGAGTGTGGGAAAACATTCAGTACTTC	TRBV6-1	many	TRBD1	TRBJ2-4
CAGSPPTGTGAYEQYF	TGTGCCGGCAGCCCCCCAACCGGGACAGGTGCCTACGAGCAGTACTTC	TRBV9	many	TRBD1	TRBJ2-7
CASRLVQAGNTEAFF	TGCGCCAGCAGATTGGTCCAGGCGGGGAACACTGAAGCTTTCTTT	TRBV5-1	.	.	TRBJ1-1
CASSLGTGTAYGYTF	TGCGCCAGCAGCTTGGGGACAGGGACCGCCTATGGCTACACCTTC	TRBV5-1	.	TRBD1	TRBJ1-2
CASSVEAEYTEAFF	TGTGCCAGCAGCGTAGAGGCTGAATACACTGAAGCTTTCTTT	TRBV9	many	.	TRBJ1-1
CASSYQSESGYTF	TGTGCCAGCAGTTACCAATCTGAGTCCGGCTACACCTTC	TRBV6-2/TRBV6-3	many	.	TRBJ1-2
CASSSEAGVAGTQYF	TGCGCCAGCAGCTCGGAGGCGGGGGTTGCGGGAACCCAGTACTTC	TRBV5-1	.	TRBD2	TRBJ2-5
CASSPRGEYGYTF	TGTGCCAGCAGTCCCCGGGGAGAATATGGCTACACCTTC	TRBV27	many	.	TRBJ1-2
CASSLLGGSSGNTIYF	TGTGCCAGCAGCTTACTAGGGGGGAGCTCTGGAAACACCATATATTTT	TRBV11-2	many	.	TRBJ1-3
CASRRDSTYEQYF	TGTGCCAGCAGGCGGGACAGTACCTACGAGCAGTACTTC	TRBV6-5	many	.	TRBJ2-7
CSASWVVGDFGYTF	TGCAGTGCTAGTTGGGTCGTAGGGGATTTTGGCTACACCTTC	TRBV20-1	.	.	TRBJ1-2
CASRSGTAEGALHF	TGTGCCAGCAGGAGCGGGACGGCCGAAGGGGCCCTCCACTTT	TRBV6-2/TRBV6-3	many	.	TRBJ1-6
CASSQVPRSMNTEAFF	TGCGCCAGCAGCCAAGTGCCGCGGTCGATGAACACTGAAGCTTTCTTT	TRBV4-1	few	.	TRBJ1-1
CASSFSGGNGYTF	TGTGCCAGCAGTTTTTCGGGTGGGAATGGCTACACCTTC	TRBV12-3/TRBV12-4	many	.	TRBJ1-2
CASSLAGSYEQYF	TGTGCCAGCAGCTTAGCCGGTTCCTACGAGCAGTACTTC	TRBV5-1	medium-sized	.	TRBJ2-7
CAISESTGGTEQYF	TGTGCCATCAGTGAGTCAACAGGGGGCACTGAGCAGTACTTC	TRBV10-3	many	TRBD1	TRBJ2-7
CASSQGTGIPGYTF	TGTGCCAGCAGCCAAGGGACAGGGATCCCTGGCTACACCTTC	TRBV4-2	.	TRBD1	TRBJ1-2
CASSKLTGGTEAFF	TGTGCCAGCAGTAAACTGACAGGGGGGACTGAAGCTTTCTTT	TRBV12-3/TRBV12-4	many	TRBD1	TRBJ1-1
CASSFVGESEAFF	TGTGCCAGCAGCTTCGTAGGCGAGTCTGAAGCTTTCTTT	TRBV5-4	many	.	TRBJ1-1
CASSLSTGSLMNTEAFF	TGCGCCAGCAGCTTATCGACAGGATCCCTCATGAACACTGAAGCTTTCTTT	TRBV5-1	many	.	TRBJ1-1
CSAGTGQTNTEAFF	TGCAGTGCGGGGACGGGACAGACGAACACTGAAGCTTTCTTT	TRBV20-1	many	TRBD1	TRBJ1-1
CASSFPGGYNEQYF	TGTGCCAGCAGCTTTCCCGGGGGATACAACGAGCAGTACTTC	TRBV7-2	.	.	TRBJ2-7
CASSPRDTFYEQYF	TGTGCCAGCAGTCCCCGGGACACTTTCTACGAGCAGTACTTC	TRBV28	.	.	TRBJ2-7
CASSQQGRKAFF	TGTGCCAGCAGCCAACAGGGTAGGAAGGCTTTCTTT	TRBV6-1	few	.	TRBJ1-1
CASSPGSGYSYTF	TGTGCCAGCAGCCCGGGGAGCGGCTATAGCTACACCTTC	TRBV11-2	few	.	TRBJ1-2
CSVYGGGERAWGEAFF	TGCAGCGTTTACGGGGGCGGTGAACGGGCATGGGGTGAAGCTTTCTTT	TRBV29-1	many	.	TRBJ1-1
CASRRDPSGYTF	TGTGCCAGCAGGAGGGACCCCTCGGGCTACACCTTC	TRBV2	.	.	TRBJ1-2
CASSHGMNTEAFF	TGTGCCAGCAGCCATGGAATGAACACTGAAGCTTTCTTT	TRBV14	many	.	TRBJ1-1
CASSIGPGNTEAFF	TGTGCCAGTAGTATTGGGCCCGGGAACACTGAAGCTTTCTTT	TRBV19	many	.	TRBJ1-1
CASSLDRYLVGGETQYF	TGTGCCAGCAGCTTAGACCGGTATCTAGTCGGAGGCGAGACCCAGTACTTC	TRBV7-8	few	.	TRBJ2-5
CASNIEGTSNTGELVF	TGTGCCAGCAATATAGAGGGGACCTCGAACACCGGGGAGCTGGTTTTT	TRBV11-2	many	.	TRBJ2-2
CAKYREVYTEAFF	TGTGCCAAGTACAGGGAGGTTTACACTGAAGCTTTCTTT	TRBV7-3	many	.	TRBJ1-1
CASSHHTGNYGYTF	TGTGCCAGCAGTCACCATACAGGGAACTATGGCTACACCTTC	TRBV12-3/TRBV12-4	few	.	TRBJ1-2
CASSPRGGDGYTF	TGCGCCAGCAGCCCCCGCGGTGGCGATGGCTACACCTTC	TRBV5-1	many	.	TRBJ1-2
CASSQDRVYEQYF	TGTGCCAGCAGCCAGGACAGGGTTTACGAGCAGTACTTC	TRBV7-2	many	TRBD1	TRBJ2-7
CASSQGLAYEQYF	TGTGCCAGCAGCCAGGGACTGGCCTACGAGCAGTACTTC	TRBV11-2	many	.	TRBJ2-7
CASSPRQGSGETQYF	TGTGCCAGCAGCCCTAGACAGGGCTCGGGAGAGACCCAGTACTTC	TRBV11-2	few	TRBD1	TRBJ2-5
CASSLWASGANVLTF	TGTGCCAGCAGCTTATGGGCCTCTGGGGCCAACGTCCTGACTTTC	TRBV11-2	.	.	TRBJ2-6
CASSPVDQPNWTIYF	TGTGCCAGCAGTCCCGTCGACCAGCCCAATTGGACCATATATTTT	TRBV5-5	many	.	TRBJ1-3
CASSIDSPVFRPDAPLHF	TGTGCCAGTAGTATAGATTCCCCGGTATTTAGGCCGGACGCACCCCTCCACTTT	TRBV19	many	.	TRBJ1-6
CASSLGTGVVYGYTF	TGTGCCAGCAGCCTCGGTACAGGGGTAGTTTATGGCTACACCTTC	TRBV14	many	TRBD1	TRBJ1-2
CASSTPPGAVGTEAFF	TGTGCCAGTAGTACCCCCCCCGGGGCCGTTGGTACTGAAGCTTTCTTT	TRBV19	.	.	TRBJ1-1
CASSKPRDSYTGELFF	TGTGCCAGCAGCAAACCGCGGGACAGCTACACCGGGGAGCTGTTTTTT	TRBV28	.	.	TRBJ2-2
CASTGQGASPLHF	TGTGCCAGTACGGGACAGGGGGCTTCACCCCTCCACTTT	TRBV19	many	TRBD1	TRBJ1-6
CSAGPGGTATEAFF	TGCAGCGCGGGACCCGGAGGGACAGCCACTGAAGCTTTCTTT	TRBV29-1	many	TRBD1	TRBJ1-1
CASSQEGQGRSPLHF	TGCGCCAGCAGCCAAGAAGGCCAGGGGCGTTCACCCCTCCACTTT	TRBV4-1	few	.	TRBJ1-6
CASSISPNTEAFF	TGTGCCAGTAGTATTAGCCCGAACACTGAAGCTTTCTTT	TRBV19	many	.	TRBJ1-1
CASSMYRDNSPLHF	TGTGCCAGTAGTATGTACAGGGATAATTCACCCCTCCACTTT	TRBV19	many	.	TRBJ1-6
CAISESVDIKAFF	TGTGCCATCAGTGAGTCGGTTGACATAAAGGCTTTCTTT	TRBV10-3	many	.	TRBJ1-1
CASSPGRRETQYF	TGTGCCAGCAGCCCCGGGAGACGGGAGACCCAGTACTTC	TRBV4-2	many	.	TRBJ2-5
CASSLDTSGTIYF	TGTGCCAGCAGTCTGGACACCTCGGGGACCATATATTTT	TRBV6-1	many	.	TRBJ1-3
CSASGPKRGGETQYF	TGCAGTGCTAGTGGTCCCAAGCGCGGGGGGGAGACCCAGTACTTC	TRBV20-1	many	TRBD2	TRBJ2-5
CASSLTQGVSYNSPLHF	TGTGCCAGCAGCCTGACACAGGGCGTCTCCTATAATTCACCCCTCCACTTT	TRBV7-8	.	.	TRBJ1-6